Listed below are T cell receptor beta chains from one sample, sequenced in a study of cytomegalovirus exposure and HLA in healthy donors. The method was immunoSEQ multiplex PCR; TCRdb's version includes in-frame clones alone and lacks a portion of them. The table has around 180,000 clones, around 68% seen once. Sample: PBMCs. The receptors were gathered from a girl between 10 and 17 years old in good health and CMV-seronegative. Each CDR3 is given with its conserved first and last residue.

V gene	J gene	CDR3 protein
TRBV5-6	TRBJ2-1	CASRLLAGVVNEQFF
TRBV29-1	TRBJ2-3	CSVTLIAGANTDTQYF
TRBV5-1	TRBJ2-1	CASSNSGGAMYEQFF
TRBV30	TRBJ2-5	CAWSVIENETQYF
TRBV19	TRBJ1-1	CASGDTSNTEAFF
TRBV10-3	TRBJ2-5	CAISDAGGTWLAKQETQYF
TRBV7-9	TRBJ1-2	CASTSGGNYGYTF
TRBV6-5	TRBJ1-1	CASTPGGEPNTEAFF
TRBV18	TRBJ1-5	CASSPPGTGIHQPQHF
TRBV14	TRBJ1-6	CASSQERAPLHF
TRBV6-1	TRBJ2-7	CASRETGYEQYF
TRBV5-4	TRBJ1-6	CASSLAGTLSSYNSPLHF
TRBV7-7	TRBJ2-5	CASSLDLRKETQYF
TRBV23-1	TRBJ1-5	CASTVGLALDNQPQHF
TRBV6-5	TRBJ2-7	CASSYTQTYEQYF
TRBV29-1	TRBJ2-5	CSVGLAGGGETQYF
TRBV6-5	TRBJ2-5	CASSYSVGASGVYKYF
TRBV30	TRBJ2-1	CAWTLPGLADFNEQFF
TRBV7-2	TRBJ2-5	CASSPALTGGAETQYF
TRBV25-1	TRBJ1-6	CASSRPGGSGNSPLHF
TRBV9	TRBJ1-2	CASRQGTPF
TRBV5-1	TRBJ2-1	CASSPYRDSSYNEQFF
TRBV9	TRBJ1-6	CASSLRGSSYNSPLHF
TRBV7-9	TRBJ2-7	CASSPPRALEQYF
TRBV7-9	TRBJ1-2	CASSSSRVNYGYTF
TRBV6-5	TRBJ1-2	CASRPETGRYGYTF
TRBV14	TRBJ2-1	CASSQVEVPTQFF
TRBV5-1	TRBJ1-1	CASSLGDRGTEAFF
TRBV15	TRBJ1-1	CATSTGDQTEAFF
TRBV5-1	TRBJ1-5	CASSPDSYSNQPQHF
TRBV6-6	TRBJ2-3	CASSFSGAGDTQYF
TRBV27	TRBJ1-2	CASRGTVSYYGYTF
TRBV11-2	TRBJ1-2	CASRSIAGARYGYTF
TRBV5-4	TRBJ1-1	CASSLGQGSEAFF
TRBV5-1	TRBJ1-4	CASSKEDSEGEKLFF
TRBV5-1	TRBJ2-3	CASSLGESTDTQYF
TRBV5-4	TRBJ2-2	CASSLGGLAGAGELFF
TRBV11-2	TRBJ1-1	CASSLPARVEAFF
TRBV5-1	TRBJ1-1	CASSSRTGSHTEAFF
TRBV9	TRBJ1-2	CASSVGDREMGYTF
TRBV19	TRBJ2-7	CASSIFRDSYEQYF